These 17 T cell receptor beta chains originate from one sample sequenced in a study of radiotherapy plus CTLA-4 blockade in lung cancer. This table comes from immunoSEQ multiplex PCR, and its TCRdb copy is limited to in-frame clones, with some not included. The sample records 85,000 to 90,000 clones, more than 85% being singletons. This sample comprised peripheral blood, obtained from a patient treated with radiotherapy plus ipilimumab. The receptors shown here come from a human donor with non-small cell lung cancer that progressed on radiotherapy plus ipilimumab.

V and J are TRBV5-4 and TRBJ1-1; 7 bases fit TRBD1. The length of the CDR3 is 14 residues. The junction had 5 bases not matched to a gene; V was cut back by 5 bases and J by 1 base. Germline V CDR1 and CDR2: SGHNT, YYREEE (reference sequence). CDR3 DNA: TGTGCCAGCAGACCAGACAGGGCGAACACTGAAGCTTTCTTT. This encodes CASRPDRANTEAFF.

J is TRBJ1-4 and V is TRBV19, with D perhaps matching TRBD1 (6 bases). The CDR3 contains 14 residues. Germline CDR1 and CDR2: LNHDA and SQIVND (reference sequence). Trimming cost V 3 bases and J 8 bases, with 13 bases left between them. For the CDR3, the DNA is TGTGCCAGTAGTATGGGGGCAGCCGGGGAAAAACTGTTTTTT. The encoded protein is CASSMGAAGEKLFF.

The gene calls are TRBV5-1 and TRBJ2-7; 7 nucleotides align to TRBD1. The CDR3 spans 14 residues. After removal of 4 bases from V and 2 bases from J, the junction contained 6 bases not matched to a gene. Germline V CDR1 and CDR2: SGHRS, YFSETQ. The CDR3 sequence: CASSPGDSTYEQYF. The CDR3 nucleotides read TGCGCCAGCAGCCCAGGGGACAGTACCTACGAGCAGTACTTC.

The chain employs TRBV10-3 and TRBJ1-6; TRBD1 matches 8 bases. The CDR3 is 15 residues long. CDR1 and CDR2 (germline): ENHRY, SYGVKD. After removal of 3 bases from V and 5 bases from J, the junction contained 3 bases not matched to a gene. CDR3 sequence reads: CAISEWTGNNSPLHF. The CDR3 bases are TGTGCCATCAGTGAATGGACAGGGAATAATTCACCCCTCCACTTT.

DNA for the CDR3: TGTGCCAGCAGCAAAAGGCATAGCGGAGGTTCGGACACCGGGGAGCTGTTTTTT. Translation: CASSKRHSGGSDTGELFF. The chain combines TRBV21-1 with TRBJ2-2; the table's D call, TRBD2, has no DNA check behind it. TRBV21-1 is a pseudogene locus. The CDR3 extends over 18 amino acids.

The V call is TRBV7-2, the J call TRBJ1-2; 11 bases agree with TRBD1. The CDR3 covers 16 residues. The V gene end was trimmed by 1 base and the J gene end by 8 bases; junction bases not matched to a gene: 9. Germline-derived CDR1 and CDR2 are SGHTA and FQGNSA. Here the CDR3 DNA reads TGTGCCAGCAGCTTAGGACGGACAGGGGGCCATCGCGGCTACACCTTC. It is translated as CASSLGRTGGHRGYTF.

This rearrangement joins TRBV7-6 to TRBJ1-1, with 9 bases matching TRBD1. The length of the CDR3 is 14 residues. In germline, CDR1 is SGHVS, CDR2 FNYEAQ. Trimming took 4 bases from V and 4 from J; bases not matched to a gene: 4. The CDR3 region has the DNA TGTGCCAGCAGCTCTCAGACAGGGGGCACTGAAGCTTTCTTT. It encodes CASSSQTGGTEAFF. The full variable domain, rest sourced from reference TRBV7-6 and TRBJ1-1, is GAGVSQSPRYKVTKRGQDVALRCDPISGHVSLYWYRQALGQGPEFLTYFNYEAQQDKSGLPNDRFSAERPEGSISTLTIQRTEQRDSAMYRCASSSQTGGTEAFFGQGTRLTVV.

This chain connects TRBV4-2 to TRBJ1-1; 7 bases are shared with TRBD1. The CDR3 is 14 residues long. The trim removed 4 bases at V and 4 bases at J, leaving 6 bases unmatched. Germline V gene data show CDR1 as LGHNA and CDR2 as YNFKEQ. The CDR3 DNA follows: TGTGCCAGCAGCCGCACCGCAGGGGGCACTGAAGCTTTCTTT. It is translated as CASSRTAGGTEAFF.

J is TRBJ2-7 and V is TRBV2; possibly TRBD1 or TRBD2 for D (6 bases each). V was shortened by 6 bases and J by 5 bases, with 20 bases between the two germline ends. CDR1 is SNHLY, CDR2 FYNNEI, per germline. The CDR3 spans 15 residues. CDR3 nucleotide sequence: TGTGCCAGCAGACTTCGGGGTGAGGGGGGCCACGAGCAGTACTTC. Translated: CASRLRGEGGHEQYF. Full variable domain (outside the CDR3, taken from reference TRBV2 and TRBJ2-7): EPEVTQTPSHQVTQMGQEVILRCVPISNHLYFYWYRQILGQKVEFLVSFYNNEISEKSEIFDDQFSVERPDGSNFTLKIRSTKLEDSAMYFCASRLRGEGGHEQYFGPGTRLTVT.

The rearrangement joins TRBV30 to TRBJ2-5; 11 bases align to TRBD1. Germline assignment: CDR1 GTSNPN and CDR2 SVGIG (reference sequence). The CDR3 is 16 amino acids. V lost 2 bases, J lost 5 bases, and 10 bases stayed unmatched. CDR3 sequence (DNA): TGTGCCTGGAGTACGCGGCGGACAGGGGGCTGGGAGACCCAGTACTTC. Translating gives CAWSTRRTGGWETQYF.

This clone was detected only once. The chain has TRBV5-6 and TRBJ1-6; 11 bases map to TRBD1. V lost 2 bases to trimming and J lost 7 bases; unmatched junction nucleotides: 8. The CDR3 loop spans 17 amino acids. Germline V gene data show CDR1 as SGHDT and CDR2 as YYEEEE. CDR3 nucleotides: TGTGCCAGCAGCTTATGGACAGGGGGCTCAGGGAATTCACCCCTCCACTTT. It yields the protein CASSLWTGGSGNSPLHF.

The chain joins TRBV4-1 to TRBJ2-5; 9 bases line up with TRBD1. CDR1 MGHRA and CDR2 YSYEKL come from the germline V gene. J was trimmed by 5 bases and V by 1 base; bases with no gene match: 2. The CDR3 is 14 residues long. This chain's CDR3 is CASSQGQGVETQYF. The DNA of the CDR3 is TGCGCCAGCAGCCAAGGACAGGGGGTGGAGACCCAGTACTTC.

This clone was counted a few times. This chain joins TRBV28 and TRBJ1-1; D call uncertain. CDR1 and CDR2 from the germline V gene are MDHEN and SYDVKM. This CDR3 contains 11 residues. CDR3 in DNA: TGTGTGTGTAGGATGAACACTGAAGCTTTCTTT. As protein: CVCRMNTEAFF.

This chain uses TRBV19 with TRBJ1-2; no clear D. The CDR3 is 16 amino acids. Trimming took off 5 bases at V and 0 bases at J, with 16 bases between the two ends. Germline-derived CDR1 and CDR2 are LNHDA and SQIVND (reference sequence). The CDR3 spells CASSSMDGKANYGYTF. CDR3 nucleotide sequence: TGTGCCAGTAGTTCCATGGACGGAAAAGCTAACTATGGCTACACCTTC.

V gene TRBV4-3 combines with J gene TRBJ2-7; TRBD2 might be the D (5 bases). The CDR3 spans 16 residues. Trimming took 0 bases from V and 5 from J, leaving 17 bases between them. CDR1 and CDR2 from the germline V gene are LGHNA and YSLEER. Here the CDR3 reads CASSQESFSGSDEQYF. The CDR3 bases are TGCGCCAGCAGCCAAGAGTCTTTTTCGGGGAGCGACGAGCAGTACTTC.

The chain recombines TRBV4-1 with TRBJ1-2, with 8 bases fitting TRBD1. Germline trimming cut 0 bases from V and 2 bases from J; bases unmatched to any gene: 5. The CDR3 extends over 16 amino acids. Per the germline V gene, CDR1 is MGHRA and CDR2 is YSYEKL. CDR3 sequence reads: CASSQDRPGGNYGYTF. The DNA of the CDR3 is TGCGCCAGCAGCCAAGATCGTCCAGGGGGCAACTATGGCTACACCTTC.

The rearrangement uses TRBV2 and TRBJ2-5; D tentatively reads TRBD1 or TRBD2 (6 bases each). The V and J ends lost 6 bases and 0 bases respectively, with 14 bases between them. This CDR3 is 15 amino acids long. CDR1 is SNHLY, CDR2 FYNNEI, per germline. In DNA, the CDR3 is TGTGCCAGCAGGGAGGGACAACCGTACCAAGAGACCCAGTACTTC. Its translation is CASREGQPYQETQYF.